Listed below are T cell receptor beta chains from one sample, sequenced in a study of CD8+CD57+ T cells in acquired aplastic anemia. Via MiXCR, TCRdb re-called the reads, giving one row per CDR3 protein. The sample lists fewer than 300,000 distinct CDR3 sequences; approximately 82% were seen once. The sample taken for sequencing was sorted CD4+, CD8+, or CD8+CD57+ T cells (not recorded which) from PBMCs. Receptor source: a human donor with aplastic anemia. The CDR3 runs from the conserved cysteine through the conserved F or W. The D gene is left open where the match is weak. Only part of the rows carry a size: once, few, many, or a class if the clone is expanded.

CDR3nt: TGTGCCAGCAGCTTAGGGGCAGCTCCCTACGAGCAGTACTTC; CDR3aa: CASSLGAAPYEQYF; v_gene: TRBV7-2; abundance: -; d_gene: -; j_gene: TRBJ2-7
CDR3nt: TGTGCCAGCAGTGATGGGGGGATAGATGCGCAGTTCTTC; CDR3aa: CASSDGGIDAQFF; v_gene: TRBV2; abundance: many; d_gene: -; j_gene: TRBJ2-1
CDR3nt: TGTGCCAGCAGCGTAGCTGGGAACATTCATTCCTTCGATTTT; CDR3aa: CASSVAGNIHSFDF; v_gene: TRBV9; abundance: -; d_gene: -; j_gene: TRBJ2-3
CDR3nt: TGTGCCAGCAGCTTTCAGAGGGACGGGGTCGTAGATGGCTACACCTTC; CDR3aa: CASSFQRDGVVDGYTF; v_gene: TRBV7-9; abundance: -; d_gene: -; j_gene: TRBJ1-2
CDR3nt: TGTGCCAGCAGCTTAGTGCGGGGGTCCGATGAGAACCAGTACTTC; CDR3aa: CASSLVRGSDENQYF; v_gene: TRBV7-2; abundance: -; d_gene: TRBD2; j_gene: TRBJ2-5
CDR3nt: TGTGCCAGCAGCTCGACAGGGAGCGCCGACGATGCCTACTACTTC; CDR3aa: CASSSTGSADDAYYF; v_gene: TRBV7-2; abundance: -; d_gene: TRBD1; j_gene: TRBJ2-5
CDR3nt: TGTGCCAGCAGCCTCGGCCTTGCACGTGGCTACACCTTC; CDR3aa: CASSLGLARGYTF; v_gene: TRBV3-2; abundance: few; d_gene: -; j_gene: TRBJ1-2
CDR3nt: TGTGCCAGCAGCGTCACAGGGGACCCTGAACCTTCCTTT; CDR3aa: CASSVTGDPEPSF; v_gene: TRBV7-8; abundance: -; d_gene: TRBD1; j_gene: TRBJ2-1
CDR3nt: TGTGCCAGCAGCTTTGATCGGGACTACACGGAGCAGTTC; CDR3aa: CASSFDRDYTEQF; v_gene: TRBV7-8; abundance: -; d_gene: TRBD2; j_gene: TRBJ2-3
CDR3nt: TGTGCCAGCAGTGAAGGGACAGCGTCCTATGGCTACACCTTC; CDR3aa: CASSEGTASYGYTF; v_gene: TRBV6-5; abundance: -; d_gene: TRBD1; j_gene: TRBJ1-2